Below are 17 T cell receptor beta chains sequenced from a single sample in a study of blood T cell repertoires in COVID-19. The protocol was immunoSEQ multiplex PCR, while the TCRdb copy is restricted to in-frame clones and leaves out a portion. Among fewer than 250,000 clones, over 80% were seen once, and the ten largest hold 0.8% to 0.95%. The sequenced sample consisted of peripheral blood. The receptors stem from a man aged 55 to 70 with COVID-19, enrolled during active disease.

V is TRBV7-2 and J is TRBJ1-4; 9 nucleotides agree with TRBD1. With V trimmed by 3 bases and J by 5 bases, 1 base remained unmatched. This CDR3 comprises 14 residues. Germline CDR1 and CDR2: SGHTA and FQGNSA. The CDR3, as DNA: TGTGCCAGCAGCTTTGACAGGGGGAATGAAAAACTGTTTTTT. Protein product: CASSFDRGNEKLFF.

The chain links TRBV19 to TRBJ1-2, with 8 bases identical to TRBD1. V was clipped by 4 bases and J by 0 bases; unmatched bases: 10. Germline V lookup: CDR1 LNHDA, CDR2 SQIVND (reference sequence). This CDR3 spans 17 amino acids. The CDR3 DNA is TGTGCCAGTAGTACCCGGGGGACAGGTTCTTCTAACTATGGCTACACCTTC. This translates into CASSTRGTGSSNYGYTF.

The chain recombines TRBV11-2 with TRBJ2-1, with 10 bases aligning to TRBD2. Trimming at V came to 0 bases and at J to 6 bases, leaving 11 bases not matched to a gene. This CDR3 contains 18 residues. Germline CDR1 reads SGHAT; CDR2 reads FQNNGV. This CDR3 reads CASSLDWPSGSGSNEQFF. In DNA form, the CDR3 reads TGTGCCAGCAGCTTAGATTGGCCTAGCGGGAGTGGGAGCAATGAGCAGTTCTTC.

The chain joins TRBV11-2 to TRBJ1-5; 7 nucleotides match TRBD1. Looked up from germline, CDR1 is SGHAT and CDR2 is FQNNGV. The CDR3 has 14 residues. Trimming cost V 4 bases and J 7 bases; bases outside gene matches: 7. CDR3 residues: CASSSDRVRQPQHF. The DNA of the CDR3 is TGTGCCAGCAGCTCTGACAGGGTGAGACAGCCCCAGCATTTT.

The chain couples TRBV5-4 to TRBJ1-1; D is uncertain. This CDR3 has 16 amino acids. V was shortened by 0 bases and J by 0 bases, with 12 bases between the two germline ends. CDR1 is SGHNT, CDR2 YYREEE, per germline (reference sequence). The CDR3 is CASSLGGRHMNTEAFF. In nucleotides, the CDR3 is TGTGCCAGCAGCTTGGGAGGGCGCCATATGAACACTGAAGCTTTCTTT.

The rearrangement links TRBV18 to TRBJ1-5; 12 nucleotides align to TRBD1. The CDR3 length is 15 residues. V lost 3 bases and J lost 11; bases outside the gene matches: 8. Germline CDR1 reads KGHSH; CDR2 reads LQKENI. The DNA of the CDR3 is TGTGCCAGCTCACCTGGGACAGGGGGCTTGGGGGCCCAGCATTTT. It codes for CASSPGTGGLGAQHF.

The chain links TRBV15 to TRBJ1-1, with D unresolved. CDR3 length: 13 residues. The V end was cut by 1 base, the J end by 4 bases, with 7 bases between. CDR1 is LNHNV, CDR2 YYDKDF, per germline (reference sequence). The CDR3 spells CATSRGAATEAFF. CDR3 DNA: TGTGCCACCAGCAGAGGGGCTGCCACTGAAGCTTTCTTT. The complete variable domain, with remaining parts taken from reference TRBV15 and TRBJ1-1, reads DAMVIQNPRYQVTQFGKPVTLSCSQTLNHNVMYWYQQKSSQAPKLLFHYYDKDFNNEADTPDNFQSRRPNTSFCFLDIRSPGLGDTAMYLCATSRGAATEAFFGQGTRLTVV.

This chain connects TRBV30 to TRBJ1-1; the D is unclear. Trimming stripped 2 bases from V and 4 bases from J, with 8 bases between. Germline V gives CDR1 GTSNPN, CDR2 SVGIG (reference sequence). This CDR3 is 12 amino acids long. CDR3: CAWSYGLTEAFF. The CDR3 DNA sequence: TGTGCCTGGAGTTATGGACTCACTGAAGCTTTCTTT. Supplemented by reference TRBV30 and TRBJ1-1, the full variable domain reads SQTIHQWPATLVQPVGSPLSLECTVEGTSNPNLYWYRQAAGRGLQLLFYSVGIGQISSEVPQNLSASRPQDRQFILSSKKLLLSDSGFYLCAWSYGLTEAFFGQGTRLTVV.

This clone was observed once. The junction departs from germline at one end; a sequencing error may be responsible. CDR3 in DNA: TGTGCCAGCAGCTGGGGGACAGGTGAAGAAACATTC. Translating it yields CASSWGTGEETF. V and J are TRBV5-4 and TRBJ2-7, with 8 positions matching TRBD1. Germline CDR1 is SGHNT and CDR2 is YYREEE (reference sequence). The CDR3 is 12 amino acids.

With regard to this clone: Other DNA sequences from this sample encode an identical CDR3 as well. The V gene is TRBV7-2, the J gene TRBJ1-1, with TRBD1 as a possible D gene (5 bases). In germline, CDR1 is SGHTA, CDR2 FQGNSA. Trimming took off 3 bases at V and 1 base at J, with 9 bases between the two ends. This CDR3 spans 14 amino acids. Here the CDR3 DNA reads TGTGCCAGCAGCTTGGCCAGGGAGAACACTGAAGCTTTCTTT. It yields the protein CASSLARENTEAFF.

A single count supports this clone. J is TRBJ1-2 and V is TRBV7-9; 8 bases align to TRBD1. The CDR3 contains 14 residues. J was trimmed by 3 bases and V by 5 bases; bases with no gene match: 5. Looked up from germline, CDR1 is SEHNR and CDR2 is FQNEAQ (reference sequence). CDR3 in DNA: TGTGCCAGCAGCCGGTCGACAGGGGACTATGGCTACACCTTC. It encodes CASSRSTGDYGYTF.

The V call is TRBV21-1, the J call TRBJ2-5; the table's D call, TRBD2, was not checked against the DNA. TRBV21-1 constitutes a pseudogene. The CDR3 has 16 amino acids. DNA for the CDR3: TGTGCCAGCAGCACCTACCTAGCGCTGGGAGAAGAGACCCAGTACTTC. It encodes CASSTYLALGEETQYF.

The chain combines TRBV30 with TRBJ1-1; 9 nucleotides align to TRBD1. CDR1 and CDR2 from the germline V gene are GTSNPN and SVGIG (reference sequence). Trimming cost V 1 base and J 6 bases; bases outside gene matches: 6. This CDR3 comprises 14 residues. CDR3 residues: CAWSAQHRGPEAFF. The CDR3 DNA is TGTGCCTGGAGTGCTCAACACAGGGGGCCTGAAGCTTTCTTT.

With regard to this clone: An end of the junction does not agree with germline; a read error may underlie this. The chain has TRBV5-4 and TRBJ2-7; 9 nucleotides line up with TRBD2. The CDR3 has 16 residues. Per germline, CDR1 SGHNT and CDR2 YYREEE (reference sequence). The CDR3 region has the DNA TGTGTCAGCAGCCCTGGGGCTAGCGGGATCTCCTACGAGCAGTACTTC. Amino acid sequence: CVSSPGASGISYEQYF.

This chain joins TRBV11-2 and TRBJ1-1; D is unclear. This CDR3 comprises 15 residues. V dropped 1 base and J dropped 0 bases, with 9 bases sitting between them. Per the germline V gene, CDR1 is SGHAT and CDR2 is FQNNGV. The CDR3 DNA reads TGTGCCAGCAGCTTAGCGGCGGGCTTGAACACTGAAGCTTTCTTT. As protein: CASSLAAGLNTEAFF.

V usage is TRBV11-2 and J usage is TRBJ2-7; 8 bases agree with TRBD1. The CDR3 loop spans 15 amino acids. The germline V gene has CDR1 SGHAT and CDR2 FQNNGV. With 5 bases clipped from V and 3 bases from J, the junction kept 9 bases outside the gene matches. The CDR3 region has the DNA TGTGCCAGCAGCCCGGGACAGGCGCTGGTCTACGAGCAGTACTTC. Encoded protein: CASSPGQALVYEQYF. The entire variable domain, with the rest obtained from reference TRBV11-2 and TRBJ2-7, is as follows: EAGVAQSPRYKIIEKRQSVAFWCNPISGHATLYWYQQILGQGPKLLIQFQNNGVVDDSQLPKDRFSAERLKGVDSTLKIQPAKLEDSAVYLCASSPGQALVYEQYFGPGTRLTVT.

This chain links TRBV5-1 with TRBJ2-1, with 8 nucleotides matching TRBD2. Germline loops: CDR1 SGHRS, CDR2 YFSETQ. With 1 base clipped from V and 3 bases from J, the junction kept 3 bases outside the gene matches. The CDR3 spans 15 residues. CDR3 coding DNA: TGCGCCAGCAGCTTGAACGGGAGGGTCTACAATGAGCAGTTCTTC. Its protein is CASSLNGRVYNEQFF. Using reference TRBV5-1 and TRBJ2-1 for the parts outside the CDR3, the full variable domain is KAGVTQTPRYLIKTRGQQVTLSCSPISGHRSVSWYQQTPGQGLQFLFEYFSETQRNKGNFPGRFSGRQFSNSRSEMNVSTLELGDSALYLCASSLNGRVYNEQFFGPGTRLTVL.